The clone carrying this T cell receptor beta chain was detected a few times. Its specificity is unknown. The data belong to a study of T-cell reconstitution after alpha-beta-depleted transplantation in children. Study-wide points: Newly made T cells mostly supplied T-cell counts and diversity one year after transplant.

A TCRbeta library incorporating unique molecular identifiers was prepared. TCRdb passed the PCR reads through MiXCR, listing each CDR3 protein once. Here the sample spans 780,000 or so distinct CDR3 sequences, less than 20% being singletons. Germline V gene data show CDR1 as SGHRS and CDR2 as YFSETQ. Trimming cost V 4 bases and J 4 bases, with 11 bases left between them. The CDR3 is 14 amino acids. This TCR derives from a male patient under 18 who had a stem cell transplant for acute lymphoblastic leukemia, so the T cells may come from the graft donor. The chain employs TRBV5-1 and TRBJ1-4, with TRBD1 as a possible D gene (5 bases). The sample in question was PBMCs, mostly from graft donor cells, obtained 360 days after TCRalphabeta/CD19-depleted stem cell transplant. This CDR3 is CASSQGPSNEKLFF. DNA for the CDR3: TGCGCCAGCAGCCAGGGACCTAGTAATGAAAAACTGTTTTTT.